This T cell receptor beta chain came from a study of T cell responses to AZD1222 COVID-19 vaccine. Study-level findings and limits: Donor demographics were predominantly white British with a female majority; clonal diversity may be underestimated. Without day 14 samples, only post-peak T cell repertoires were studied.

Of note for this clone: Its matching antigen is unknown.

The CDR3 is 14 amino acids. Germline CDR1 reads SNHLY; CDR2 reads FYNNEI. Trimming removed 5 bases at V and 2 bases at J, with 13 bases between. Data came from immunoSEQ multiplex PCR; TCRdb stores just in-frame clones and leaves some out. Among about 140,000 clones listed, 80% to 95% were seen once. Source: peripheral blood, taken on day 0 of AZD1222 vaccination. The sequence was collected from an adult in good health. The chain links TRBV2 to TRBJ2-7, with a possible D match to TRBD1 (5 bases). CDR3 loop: CASSTGGSAYEQYF. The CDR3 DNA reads TGTGCCAGCAGTACAGGTGGATCCGCCTACGAGCAGTACTTC.